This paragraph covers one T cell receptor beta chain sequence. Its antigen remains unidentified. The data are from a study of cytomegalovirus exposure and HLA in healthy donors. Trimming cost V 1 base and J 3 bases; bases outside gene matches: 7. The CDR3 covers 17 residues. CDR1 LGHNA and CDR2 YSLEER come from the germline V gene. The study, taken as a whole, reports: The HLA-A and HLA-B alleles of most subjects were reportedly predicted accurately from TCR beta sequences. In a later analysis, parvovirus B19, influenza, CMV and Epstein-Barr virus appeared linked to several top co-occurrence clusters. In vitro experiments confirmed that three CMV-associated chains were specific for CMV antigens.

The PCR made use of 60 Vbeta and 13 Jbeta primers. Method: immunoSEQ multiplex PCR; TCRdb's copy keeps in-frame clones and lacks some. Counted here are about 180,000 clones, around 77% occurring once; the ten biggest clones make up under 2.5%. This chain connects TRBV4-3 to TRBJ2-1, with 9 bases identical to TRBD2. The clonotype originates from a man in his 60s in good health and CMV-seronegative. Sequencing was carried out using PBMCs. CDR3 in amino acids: CASSQAGLAKDYNEQFF. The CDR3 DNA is TGCGCCAGCAGCCAAGCCGGACTAGCGAAGGACTACAATGAGCAGTTCTTC.